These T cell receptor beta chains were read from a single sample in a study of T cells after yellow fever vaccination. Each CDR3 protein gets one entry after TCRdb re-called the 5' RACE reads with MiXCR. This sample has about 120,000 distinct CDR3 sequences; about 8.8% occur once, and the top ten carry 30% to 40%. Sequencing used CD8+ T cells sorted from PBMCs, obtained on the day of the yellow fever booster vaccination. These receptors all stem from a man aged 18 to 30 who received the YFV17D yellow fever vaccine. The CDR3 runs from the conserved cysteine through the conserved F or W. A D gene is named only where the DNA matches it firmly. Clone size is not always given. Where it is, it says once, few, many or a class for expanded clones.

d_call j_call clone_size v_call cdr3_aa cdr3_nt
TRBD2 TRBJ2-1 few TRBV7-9 CASSSPPWTSGEYNEQFF TGTGCCAGCAGCTCCCCCCCCTGGACTAGCGGGGAATACAATGAGCAGTTCTTC
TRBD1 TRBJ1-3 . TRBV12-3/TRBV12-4 CASSATGTGNTIYF TGTGCCAGCAGCGCGACAGGGACTGGAAACACCATATATTTT
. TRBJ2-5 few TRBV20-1 CSARGYSEILETQYF TGCAGTGCTAGGGGGTACTCAGAGATCTTGGAGACCCAGTACTTC
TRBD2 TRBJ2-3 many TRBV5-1 CASRSEGLARDTQYF TGCGCCAGCAGATCTGAAGGACTAGCGCGCGATACGCAGTATTTT
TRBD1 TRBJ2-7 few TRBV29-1 CSVAAGTDSYEQYF TGCAGCGTTGCGGCCGGGACAGATTCCTACGAGCAGTACTTC
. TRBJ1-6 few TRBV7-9 CASSPRPPGNYNSPLHF TGTGCCAGCAGCCCTAGACCCCCAGGGAACTATAATTCACCCCTCCACTTT
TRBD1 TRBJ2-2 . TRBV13 CASSTQTRTGRTGELFF TGTGCCAGCAGCACCCAAACGCGGACAGGACGGACCGGGGAGCTGTTTTTT
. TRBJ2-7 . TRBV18 CASSPRGIYEQYF TGTGCCAGCTCACCGCGAGGGATCTACGAGCAGTACTTC
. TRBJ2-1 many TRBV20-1 CSARERSSYNEQFF TGCAGTGCTAGGGAGCGGAGCTCCTACAATGAGCAGTTCTTC
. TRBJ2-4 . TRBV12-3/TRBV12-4 CASSLIGQALAKNIQYF TGTGCCAGCAGTTTAATCGGGCAGGCTCTAGCCAAAAACATTCAGTACTTC
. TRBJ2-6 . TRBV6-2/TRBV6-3 CASSTSLTGASPSGANVLTF TGTGCCAGCAGTACCTCGCTAACGGGGGCCTCCCCCTCTGGGGCCAACGTCCTGACTTTC
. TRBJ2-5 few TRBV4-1 CASSQGVAFETQYF TGCGCCAGCAGCCAAGGAGTAGCCTTCGAGACCCAGTACTTC
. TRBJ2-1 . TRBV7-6 CASSPRRGGSYNEQFF TGTGCCAGCAGCCCCCGGAGGGGGGGCTCCTACAATGAGCAGTTCTTC
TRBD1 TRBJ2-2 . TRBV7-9 CASSARTGPTGELFF TGTGCCAGCAGCGCCCGGACAGGGCCCACCGGGGAGCTGTTTTTT
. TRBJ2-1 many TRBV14 CASSQERSYNEQFF TGTGCCAGCAGCCAAGAACGGTCCTACAATGAGCAGTTCTTC
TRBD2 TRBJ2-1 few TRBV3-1 CASSHLLAGRYNEQFF TGTGCCAGCAGCCACCTCCTAGCGGGGAGGTACAATGAGCAGTTCTTC
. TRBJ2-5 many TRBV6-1 CASSEQLETQYF TGTGCCAGCAGTGAACAACTGGAGACCCAGTACTTC
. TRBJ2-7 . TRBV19 CASTRTGFGEQYF TGTGCCAGTACTAGAACAGGGTTCGGCGAGCAGTACTTC
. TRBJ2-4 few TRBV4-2 CASSPRKSGRANQYF TGTGCCAGCAGCCCGCGTAAGAGTGGACGAGCTAATCAGTACTTC
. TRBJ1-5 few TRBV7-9 CASSLGRAQPQHF TGTGCCAGCAGCTTAGGCAGGGCTCAGCCCCAGCATTTT
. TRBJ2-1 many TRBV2 CASSQGSSYNEQFF TGTGCCAGCAGCCAGGGGAGCTCCTACAATGAGCAGTTCTTC
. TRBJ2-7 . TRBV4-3 CASSQEAGSYEQYF TGCGCCAGCAGCCAAGAGGCAGGATCATACGAGCAGTACTTC
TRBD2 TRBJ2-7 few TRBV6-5 CASSYSGGLGEQYF TGTGCCAGCAGTTACTCGGGGGGGTTGGGCGAGCAGTACTTC
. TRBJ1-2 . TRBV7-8 CASSTTGLREGYTF TGTGCCAGCAGCACGACGGGCCTCCGGGAGGGCTACACCTTC
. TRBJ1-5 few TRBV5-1 CASSLVRISNQPQHF TGCGCCAGCAGCTTGGTCCGGATTAGCAATCAGCCCCAGCATTTT
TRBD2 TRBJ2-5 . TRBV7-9 CASSSTSGGVQETQYF TGTGCCAGCAGCTCAACTAGCGGGGGAGTCCAAGAGACCCAGTACTTC
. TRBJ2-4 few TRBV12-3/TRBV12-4 CASSLKGLENIQYF TGTGCCAGCAGTTTAAAGGGGCTAGAAAACATTCAGTACTTC
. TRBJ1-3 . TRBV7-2 CASSFPGTGNTIYF TGTGCCAGCAGCTTCCCAGGGACTGGAAACACCATATATTTT
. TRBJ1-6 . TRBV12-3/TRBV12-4 CASSLIWGGNSPLHF TGTGCCAGCAGTTTAATTTGGGGGGGGAATTCACCCCTCCACTTT
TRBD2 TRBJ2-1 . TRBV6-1 CASSAKTSGGTPQFF TGTGCCAGCAGTGCCAAGACTAGCGGGGGGACCCCTCAGTTCTTC
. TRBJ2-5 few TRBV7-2 CASSLWAYETQYF TGTGCCAGCAGCTTATGGGCTTATGAGACCCAGTACTTC
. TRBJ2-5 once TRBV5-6 CASSLFMGQETQYF TGTGCCAGCAGCTTGTTCATGGGGCAAGAGACCCAGTACTTC
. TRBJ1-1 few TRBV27 CASSPGGGMVGAFF TGTGCCAGCAGCCCCGGGGGAGGGATGGTAGGAGCTTTCTTT
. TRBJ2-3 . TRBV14 CASSPRGKHRPLDTQYF TGTGCCAGCAGCCCCCGCGGGAAACATCGTCCATTAGATACGCAGTATTTT
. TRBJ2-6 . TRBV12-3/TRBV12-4 CASSLSGPNVLTF TGTGCCAGCAGTTTATCGGGACCCAACGTCCTGACTTTC
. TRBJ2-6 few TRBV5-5 CASSLEGGANVLTF TGTGCCAGCAGCTTGGAGGGGGGGGCCAACGTCCTGACTTTC
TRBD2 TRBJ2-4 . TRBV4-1 CASSQGGTSGGYVEKYF TGCGCCAGCAGCCAAGGAGGGACTAGCGGGGGGTATGTTGAGAAGTACTTC
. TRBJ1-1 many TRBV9 CASSVGINTEAFF TGTGCCAGCAGCGTAGGAATCAACACTGAAGCTTTCTTT
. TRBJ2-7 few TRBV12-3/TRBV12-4 CASSFRVYEQYF TGTGCCAGCAGTTTTCGAGTCTACGAGCAGTACTTC
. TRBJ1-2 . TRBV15 CATNTGPGGHLGYTF TGTGCCACCAACACAGGTCCAGGAGGACATCTTGGCTACACCTTC
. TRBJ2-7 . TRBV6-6 CASSYSNREFYEQYF TGTGCCAGCAGTTACTCCAACAGGGAGTTCTACGAGCAGTACTTC
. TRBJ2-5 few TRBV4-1 CASSQDRPAWETQYF TGCGCCAGCAGCCAAGATAGGCCTGCCTGGGAGACCCAGTACTTC
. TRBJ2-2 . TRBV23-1 CASSQPRLPPGELFF TGCGCCAGCAGCCAGCCTCGACTTCCTCCCGGGGAGCTGTTTTTT
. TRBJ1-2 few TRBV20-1 CSASVTGLSSGAYGYTF TGCAGTGCTAGTGTGACAGGTCTATCGTCCGGAGCGTATGGCTACACCTTC
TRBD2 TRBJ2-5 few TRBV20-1 CSARDPLAGGVGETQYF TGCAGTGCTAGAGATCCCCTAGCGGGGGGTGTAGGAGAGACCCAGTACTTC
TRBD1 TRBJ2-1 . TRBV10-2 CANWDRGTCDEQFF TGCGCCAATTGGGACAGGGGTACTTGCGATGAGCAGTTCTTC
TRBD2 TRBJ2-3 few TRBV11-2 CASSNRLAGGASTDTQYF TGTGCCAGCAGCAACCGACTAGCGGGGGGAGCTAGCACAGATACGCAGTATTTT
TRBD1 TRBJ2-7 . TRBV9 CASSTGNSYEQYF TGTGCCAGCTCGACAGGGAACTCCTACGAGCAGTACTTC
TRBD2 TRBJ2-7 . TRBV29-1 CSVGLEAREQYF TGCAGCGTGGGACTAGAAGCCCGCGAGCAGTACTTC
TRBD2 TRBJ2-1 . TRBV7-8 CASSFLRRSGGAGLYNEQFF TGTGCCAGCAGCTTCCTCCGGCGTAGCGGGGGGGCAGGTCTCTACAATGAGCAGTTCTTC
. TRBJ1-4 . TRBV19 CASSIAATNEKLFF TGTGCCAGTAGTATCGCCGCAACTAATGAAAAACTGTTTTTT
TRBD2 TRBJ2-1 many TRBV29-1 CSVSGGPYNEQFF TGCAGCGTCAGCGGGGGCCCTTACAATGAGCAGTTCTTC
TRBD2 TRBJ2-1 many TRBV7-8 CASRSGTDNEQFF TGTGCCAGCAGGAGCGGGACGGACAATGAGCAGTTCTTC
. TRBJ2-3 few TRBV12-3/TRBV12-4 CASSLARGFSTDTQYF TGTGCCAGCAGTTTAGCTCGAGGCTTTTCTACAGATACGCAGTATTTT
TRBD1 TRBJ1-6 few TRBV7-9 CASSSWDSNSPLHF TGTGCCAGCAGCTCGTGGGACAGCAATTCACCCCTCCACTTT
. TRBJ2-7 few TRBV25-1 CASSDWDEGEQYF TGTGCCAGCAGTGATTGGGACGAAGGCGAGCAGTACTTC
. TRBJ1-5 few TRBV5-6 CASSLVGGQPQHF TGTGCCAGCAGCTTGGTCGGGGGTCAGCCCCAGCATTTT
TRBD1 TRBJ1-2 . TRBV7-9 CASSPDRVTYGYTF TGTGCCAGCAGCCCGGACAGGGTGACCTATGGCTACACCTTC
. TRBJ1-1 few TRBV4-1 CASSPFTVNTEAFF TGCGCCAGCAGCCCTTTCACAGTGAACACTGAAGCTTTCTTT